The T cell receptor (beta chain) under discussion was sequenced for a study of blood T cell repertoires in COVID-19 (dated by TCRdb to 2019 to 2021). For the study in its entirety: The collaborator samples originated in the United States, Italy and Spain and spanned the acute and convalescent phases of COVID-19. A de-identified subject ID, COVID-19 status, age in years and sex were almost always included in the sample metadata. HLA class I and class II types, where available, came from metadata supplied by the sample provider rather than from assay-based typing. The dataset comprised deeply sampled blood TCRbeta repertoires from subjects exposed to, actively infected with, or recovered from COVID-19. The samples were drawn from two sources: the first 160 participants of the ongoing ImmuneRACE study, and 1,200 or so subjects contributed by 6 global collaborators. The material from the prospective study consisted of cDNA or gDNA derived from T cells, B-cell-depleted T cells, or PBMCs. A freely available public database, intended as a resource for researchers studying the immune response to SARS-CoV-2, is where the repertoires were released.

Each collaborating institution followed its own protocols to collect whole blood in K2EDTA tubes. For TCRbeta analysis, collaborators shipped samples in one of three forms: frozen whole blood, isolated PBMCs, or DNA extracted from either of those sample types. A distance of 12 bases separates the germline ends of V and J, which lose 9 bases and 6 bases respectively. Taken from cysteine to phenylalanine, the CDR3 has 12 residues. This entry keeps only the CDR3 DNA: 36 bases, framed from base 1. CDR1 LNHDA and CDR2 SQIVND were looked up in the germline V gene (reference sequence). TCRbeta CDR3 regions were amplified from genomic DNA by means of the immunoSEQ Assay, a bias-controlled multiplex PCR. In the source study's methods: The number of nucleated cells in each sample was estimated by amplification of reference gene primers within the assay. To quantify the absolute abundance of each unique TCRbeta CDR3 rearrangement, sequence reads were collapsed and filtered. Productive Simpson clonality was computed per sample as the square root of Simpson's diversity index over productive rearrangements. TCRdb holds this immuneACCESS table with in-frame rearrangements only. Some clones are missing; in checked studies, unresolved V genes explain under half, and the rest has no known cause. V, J and clone size reflect that table, while D and trimming were determined from the DNA. The sample includes about 42,000 clones, with around 73% observed a single time. About 26% of the sample is taken by the ten largest.

As concerns this clone: No cognate antigen has been identified for it. No much larger clonotype is one base removed from it; base qualities were not supplied.

On the study overall, not on this receptor specifically: The amount of clinical and demographic metadata varied by source and participant and was provided uncurated.

Here the chain combines TRBV19 and TRBJ1-5, with a weak D call of TRBD1 (6 bases match). Sequencing input: peripheral blood. This TCR was recovered from a woman aged 70-85 years with acute or convalescent COVID-19. Here is the DNA: TGTGCCAGCTACAGGGTCGGTCAGCCCCAGCATTTT. Its amino acids are CASYRVGQPQHF.